A selection of T cell receptor beta chains follows, all from one sample in a study of PD-1 blockade in classical Hodgkin lymphoma. Generated by immunoSEQ multiplex PCR, the TCRdb table keeps only in-frame clones and is missing some. The data show around 9,600 clones, around nine tenths seen once. The sample was peripheral blood mononuclear cells (PBMCs), taken before the fourth cycle of nivolumab. Source of these receptors: a human donor with classical Hodgkin lymphoma. Each CDR3 is given with its conserved first and last residue. The D gene is left open where the match is weak. Only some rows state a clone size, as once, few, many or a class for expanded clones.

V gene	clone size	J gene	D gene	CDR3 DNA	CDR3 protein
TRBV18	NA	TRBJ2-7	NA	TGTGCCAGCTCAGAAACGAGGGGGGTTTATCCGATCGAGCAGTACTTC	CASSETRGVYPIEQYF
TRBV27	NA	TRBJ2-5	NA	TGTGCCAGCAGTCCCCTAAGGGTCGGGTTATCAGAGACCCAGTACTTC	CASSPLRVGLSETQYF
TRBV2	NA	TRBJ2-7	NA	TGTGCCAGCAGATCCCGGGAGCCACCCTCCTACGAGCAGTACTTC	CASRSREPPSYEQYF
TRBV2	NA	TRBJ1-1	TRBD1	TGTGCCAGCAGTGGGAGCGGACAGGGCAGGGACACTGAAGCTTTCTTT	CASSGSGQGRDTEAFF
TRBV28	NA	TRBJ1-5	NA	TGTGCCAGCAGTTTTAGTCCGGGTCTGGGGAGCAATCAGCCCCAGCATTTT	CASSFSPGLGSNQPQHF
TRBV27	NA	TRBJ1-2	NA	TGTGCCAGCAGTCATACAGCAGGGCCCAACTATGGCTACACCTTC	CASSHTAGPNYGYTF
TRBV28	NA	TRBJ1-2	NA	TGTGCCAGCAGTTTTAGTCTCTCTTACTATGGCTACACCTTC	CASSFSLSYYGYTF
TRBV10-1	NA	TRBJ1-5	NA	TGCGCCAGCAGTGCGGAGGTTTGGCCCCAGCATTTT	CASSAEVWPQHF
TRBV25-1	NA	TRBJ1-2	NA	TGTGCCAGCAGTGGCAAACTGGGAAAGACCTATGGCTACACCTTC	CASSGKLGKTYGYTF
TRBV7-9	NA	TRBJ2-3	NA	TGTGCCAGCAGCCTGGTAGACGGCACAGATACGCAGTATTTT	CASSLVDGTDTQYF
TRBV6-6	NA	TRBJ1-4	NA	TGTGCCAGCAGAGGACAGAAGGCCGGGGCTAATGAAAAACTGTTTTTT	CASRGQKAGANEKLFF
TRBV18	NA	TRBJ1-3	NA	TGTGCCAGCTCTTACCCAGGAAACACCATATATTTT	CASSYPGNTIYF
TRBV2	NA	TRBJ1-1	NA	TGTGCCAGCAGTGAAGAGGTTGTAGCTTTCTTT	CASSEEVVAFF
TRBV29-1	few	TRBJ1-2	TRBD1	TGCAGCGTTGTGGCCGGGACAGATTATGGCTACACCTTC	CSVVAGTDYGYTF
TRBV5-4	NA	TRBJ2-7	TRBD1	TGTGCCAGCAGCCCCACCGGGACAGGGGCCTCCGAGCAGTACTTC	CASSPTGTGASEQYF
TRBV9	NA	TRBJ2-5	NA	TGTGCCAGCAGCGTAGGCGGGGCGTTGTGGGGCGAGACCCAGTACTTC	CASSVGGALWGETQYF
TRBV4-2	NA	TRBJ1-5	NA	TGTGCCAGCAGCCAAGGTATCGGATTTACCAGCCAGCATTTT	CASSQGIGFTSQHF
TRBV7-2	NA	TRBJ1-1	TRBD1	TGTGCCAGCAGCTTAGCGCCCCCAGGGGGCGACGTGAACACTGAAGCTTTCTTT	CASSLAPPGGDVNTEAFF
TRBV5-1	NA	TRBJ1-4	TRBD1	TGCGCCAGCAGCTTTCGGGACAGAGAAGAAAAACTGTTTTTT	CASSFRDREEKLFF
TRBV18	once	TRBJ2-1	NA	TGTGCCAGCTCACAAGGGGTGAATGAGCAGTTCTTC	CASSQGVNEQFF
TRBV27	NA	TRBJ2-7	NA	TGTGCCAGCAGTACAGGTGGTGGCTACGAGCAGTACTTC	CASSTGGGYEQYF
TRBV10-2	NA	TRBJ2-2	NA	TGCGCCAGCAGTGTTGGGAACACCGGGGAGCTGTTTTTT	CASSVGNTGELFF
TRBV7-8	NA	TRBJ2-5	NA	TGTGCCAGCAGCTTAGGGACTGCCCAAGAGACCCAGTACTTC	CASSLGTAQETQYF
TRBV10-1	NA	TRBJ2-2	NA	TGCGCCAGCACCTCGGGGACACGGACCGGGGAGCTGTTTTTT	CASTSGTRTGELFF
TRBV7-2	NA	TRBJ2-5	TRBD2	TGTGCCAGCAGCTTAGTCTTTAGCGGGGGGGCCCCGGAGACCCAGTACTTC	CASSLVFSGGAPETQYF
TRBV7-3	once	TRBJ2-2	NA	TGTGCCAGCAGCGTTGGCACCGGGGAGCTGTTTTTT	CASSVGTGELFF
TRBV7-2	NA	TRBJ2-2	NA	TGTGCCAGCAGCTTAAATTTACTCACAGACACCGGGGAGCTGTTTTTT	CASSLNLLTDTGELFF